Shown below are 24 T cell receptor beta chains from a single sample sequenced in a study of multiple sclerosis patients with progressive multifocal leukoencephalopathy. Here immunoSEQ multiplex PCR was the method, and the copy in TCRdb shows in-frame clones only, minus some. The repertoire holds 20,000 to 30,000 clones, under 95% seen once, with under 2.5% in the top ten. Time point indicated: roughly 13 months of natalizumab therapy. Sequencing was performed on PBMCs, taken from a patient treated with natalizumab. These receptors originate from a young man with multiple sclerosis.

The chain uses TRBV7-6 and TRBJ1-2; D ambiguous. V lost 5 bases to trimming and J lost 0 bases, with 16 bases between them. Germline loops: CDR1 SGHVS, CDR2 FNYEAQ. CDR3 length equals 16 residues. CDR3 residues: CASSPFPGQANYGYTF. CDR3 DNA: TGTGCCAGCAGCCCTTTCCCGGGTCAAGCTAACTATGGCTACACCTTC.

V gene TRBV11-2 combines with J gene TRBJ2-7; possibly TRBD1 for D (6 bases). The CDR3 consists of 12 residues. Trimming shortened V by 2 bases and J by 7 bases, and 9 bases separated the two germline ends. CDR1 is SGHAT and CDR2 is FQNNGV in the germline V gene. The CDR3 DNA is TGTGCCAGCAGCTTACTAGGGACAGAGCAGTACTTC. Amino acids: CASSLLGTEQYF.

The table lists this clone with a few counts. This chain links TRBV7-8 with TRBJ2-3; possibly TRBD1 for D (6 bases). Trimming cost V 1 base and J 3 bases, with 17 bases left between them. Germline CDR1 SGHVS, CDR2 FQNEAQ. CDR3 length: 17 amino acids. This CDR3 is CASSLGSGRGRTDTQYF. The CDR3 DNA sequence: TGTGCCAGCAGCTTAGGTTCTGGCAGGGGACGGACAGATACGCAGTATTTT.

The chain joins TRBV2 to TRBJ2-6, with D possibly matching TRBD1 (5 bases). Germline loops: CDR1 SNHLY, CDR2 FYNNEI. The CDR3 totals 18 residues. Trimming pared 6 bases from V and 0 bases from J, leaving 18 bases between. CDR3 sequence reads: CASRGRALTISGANVLTF. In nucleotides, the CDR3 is TGTGCCAGCAGAGGCAGGGCCCTAACCATCTCTGGGGCCAACGTCCTGACTTTC.

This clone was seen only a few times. In DNA, the CDR3 is TGTGCCTGGAGGGTGGCCGGGGTGTCGGGTGACGAGCAGTACTTC. The encoded protein is CAWRVAGVSGDEQYF. V usage is TRBV30 and J usage is TRBJ2-7, with D possibly TRBD2 on 5 matching bases. Looked up from germline, CDR1 is GTSNPN and CDR2 is SVGIG (reference sequence). Trimming took 3 bases from V and 5 from J, leaving 20 bases between them. The CDR3 has 15 residues.

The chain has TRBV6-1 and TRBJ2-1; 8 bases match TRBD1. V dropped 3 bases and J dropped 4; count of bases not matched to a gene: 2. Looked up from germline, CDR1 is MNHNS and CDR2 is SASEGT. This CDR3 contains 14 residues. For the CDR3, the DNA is TGTGCCAGCAGTGATACAGGGGGATACAATGAGCAGTTCTTC. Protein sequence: CASSDTGGYNEQFF.

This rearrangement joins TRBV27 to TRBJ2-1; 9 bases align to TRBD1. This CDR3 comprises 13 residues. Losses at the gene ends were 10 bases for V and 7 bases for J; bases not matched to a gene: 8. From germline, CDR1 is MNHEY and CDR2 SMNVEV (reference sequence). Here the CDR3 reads CAIGQGNWNEQFF. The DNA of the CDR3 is TGTGCCATAGGACAGGGGAATTGGAATGAGCAGTTCTTC.

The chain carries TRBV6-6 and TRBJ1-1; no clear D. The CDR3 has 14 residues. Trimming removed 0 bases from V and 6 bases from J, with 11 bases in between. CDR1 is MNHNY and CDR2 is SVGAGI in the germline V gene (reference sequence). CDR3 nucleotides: TGTGCCAGCAGTTACTCAACAAGCCGACCTGAAGCTTTCTTT. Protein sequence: CASSYSTSRPEAFF.

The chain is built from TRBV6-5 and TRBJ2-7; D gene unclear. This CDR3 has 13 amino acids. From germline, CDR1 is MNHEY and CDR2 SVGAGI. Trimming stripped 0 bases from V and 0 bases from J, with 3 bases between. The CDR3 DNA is TGTGCCAGCAGTTACTCTAGCTCCTACGAGCAGTACGTC. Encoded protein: CASSYSSSYEQYV.

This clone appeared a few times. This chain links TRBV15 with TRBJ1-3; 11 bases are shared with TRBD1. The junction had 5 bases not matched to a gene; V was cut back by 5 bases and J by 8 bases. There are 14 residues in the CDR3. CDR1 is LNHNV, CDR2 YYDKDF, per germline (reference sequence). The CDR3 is CATSQGQGGHTIYF. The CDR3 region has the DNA TGTGCCACCAGCCAGGGACAGGGGGGACACACCATATATTTT.

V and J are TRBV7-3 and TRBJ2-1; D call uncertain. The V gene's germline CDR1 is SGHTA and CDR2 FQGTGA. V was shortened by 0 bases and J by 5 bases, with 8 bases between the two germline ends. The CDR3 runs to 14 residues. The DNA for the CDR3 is TGTGCCAGCAGCTTAACGTCGAGCAACAATGAGCAGTTCTTC. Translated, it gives CASSLTSSNNEQFF.

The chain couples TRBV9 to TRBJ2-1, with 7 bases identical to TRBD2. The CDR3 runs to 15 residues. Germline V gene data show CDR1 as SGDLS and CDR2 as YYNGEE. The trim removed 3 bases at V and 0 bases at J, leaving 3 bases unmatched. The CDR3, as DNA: TGTGCCAGCAGCGCGAGGGAGGGCTCCTACAATGAGCAGTTCTTC. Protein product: CASSAREGSYNEQFF.

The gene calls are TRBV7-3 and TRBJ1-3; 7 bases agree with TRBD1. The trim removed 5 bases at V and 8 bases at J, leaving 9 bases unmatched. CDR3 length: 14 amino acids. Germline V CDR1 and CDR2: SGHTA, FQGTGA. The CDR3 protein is CASSVDRVSHTIYF. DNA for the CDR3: TGTGCCAGCAGCGTCGACAGGGTCTCTCACACCATATATTTT.

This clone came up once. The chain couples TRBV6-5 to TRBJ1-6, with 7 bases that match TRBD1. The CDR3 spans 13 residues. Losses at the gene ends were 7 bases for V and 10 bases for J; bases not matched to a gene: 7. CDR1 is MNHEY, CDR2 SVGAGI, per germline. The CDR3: CASTDRVSSPLHF. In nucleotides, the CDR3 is TGTGCCAGCACTGACAGGGTTAGCTCACCCCTCCACTTT.

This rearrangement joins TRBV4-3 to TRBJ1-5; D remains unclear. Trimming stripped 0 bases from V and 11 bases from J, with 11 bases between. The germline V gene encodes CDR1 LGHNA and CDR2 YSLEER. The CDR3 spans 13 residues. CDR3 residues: CASSQDPGVTQHF. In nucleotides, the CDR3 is TGCGCCAGCAGCCAAGATCCGGGAGTGACCCAGCATTTT.

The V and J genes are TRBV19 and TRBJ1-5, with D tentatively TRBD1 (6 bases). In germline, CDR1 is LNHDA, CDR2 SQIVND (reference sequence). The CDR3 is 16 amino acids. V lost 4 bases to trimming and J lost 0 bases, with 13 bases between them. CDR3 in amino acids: CASSTWTANSNQPQHF. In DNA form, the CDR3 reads TGTGCCAGTAGTACTTGGACAGCAAATAGCAATCAGCCCCAGCATTTT.

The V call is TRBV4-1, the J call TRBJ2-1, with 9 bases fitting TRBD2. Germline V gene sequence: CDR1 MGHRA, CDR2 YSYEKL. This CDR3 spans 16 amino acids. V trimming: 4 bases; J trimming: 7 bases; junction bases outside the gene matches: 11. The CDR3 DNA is TGCGCCAGCAGCCCCCAAGGGCGGGAGGGCCGGAATGAGCAGTTCTTC. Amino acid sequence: CASSPQGREGRNEQFF.

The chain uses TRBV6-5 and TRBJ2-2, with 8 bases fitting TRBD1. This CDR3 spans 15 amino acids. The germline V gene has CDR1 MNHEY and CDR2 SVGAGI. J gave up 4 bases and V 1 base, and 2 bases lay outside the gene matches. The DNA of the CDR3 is TGTGCCAGCAGTTACTATACAGGGGGCACCGGGGAGCTGTTTTTT. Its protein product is CASSYYTGGTGELFF.

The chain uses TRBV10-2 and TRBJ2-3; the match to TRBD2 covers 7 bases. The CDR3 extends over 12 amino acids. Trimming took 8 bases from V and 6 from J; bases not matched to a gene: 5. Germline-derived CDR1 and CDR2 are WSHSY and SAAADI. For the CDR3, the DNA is TGCGCCAGCGGACTAGTTTGGGATACGCAGTATTTT. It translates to CASGLVWDTQYF.

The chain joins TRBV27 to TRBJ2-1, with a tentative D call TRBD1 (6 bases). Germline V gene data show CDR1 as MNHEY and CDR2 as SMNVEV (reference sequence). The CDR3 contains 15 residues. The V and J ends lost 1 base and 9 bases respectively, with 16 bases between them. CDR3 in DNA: TGTGCCAGCAGTTTATACTGGGGCGTAGGGGGTGAGCAGTTCTTC. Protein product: CASSLYWGVGGEQFF.

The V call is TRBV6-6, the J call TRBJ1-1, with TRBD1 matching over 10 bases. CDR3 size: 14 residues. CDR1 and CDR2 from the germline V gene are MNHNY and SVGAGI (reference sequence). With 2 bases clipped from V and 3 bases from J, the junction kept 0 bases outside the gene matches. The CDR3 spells CASSYGTGDTEAFF. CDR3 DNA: TGTGCCAGCAGTTACGGGACAGGGGACACTGAAGCTTTCTTT.

The CDR3 nucleotides read TGTGCCAGCAGCTCCCGATCCGACAGGGGTGGGGAAAAACTGTTTTTT. It translates to CASSSRSDRGGEKLFF. V and J are TRBV2 and TRBJ1-4, with 8 positions matching TRBD1. With V trimmed by 6 bases and J by 8 bases, 14 bases remained unmatched. This CDR3 is 16 amino acids long. CDR1 is SNHLY and CDR2 is FYNNEI in the germline V gene. Filled out from reference TRBV2 and TRBJ1-4, the complete variable domain reads EPEVTQTPSHQVTQMGQEVILRCVPISNHLYFYWYRQILGQKVEFLVSFYNNEISEKSEIFDDQFSVERPDGSNFTLKIRSTKLEDSAMYFCASSSRSDRGGEKLFFGSGTQLSVL.

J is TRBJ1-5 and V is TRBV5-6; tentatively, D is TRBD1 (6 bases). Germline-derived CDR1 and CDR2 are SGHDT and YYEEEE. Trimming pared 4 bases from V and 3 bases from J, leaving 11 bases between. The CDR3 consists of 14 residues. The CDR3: CASSPDRPNQPQHF. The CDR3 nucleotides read TGTGCCAGCAGCCCCGACAGGCCCAATCAGCCCCAGCATTTT.

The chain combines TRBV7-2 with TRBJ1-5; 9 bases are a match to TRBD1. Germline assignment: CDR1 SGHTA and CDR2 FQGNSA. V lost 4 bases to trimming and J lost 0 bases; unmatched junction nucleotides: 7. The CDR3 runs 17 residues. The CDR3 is CASSYVTGGYSNQPQHF. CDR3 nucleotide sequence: TGTGCCAGCAGCTACGTGACAGGGGGTTATAGCAATCAGCCCCAGCATTTT.